The present T cell receptor (beta chain) was sequenced within a study of human T cells and chemical hapten exposure. Germline V gene data show CDR1 as MGHRA and CDR2 as YSYEKL. This CDR3 has 14 residues. V shed 1 base and J 9 bases; nucleotides not matched to a gene: 3. The time point is: pre-sensitization, week 0. The treatment is: therapeutic diphenylcyclopropenone sensitization with weekly scalp DPC. Each CDR3 protein is one row after TCRdb ran MiXCR on the RACE reads. This sample yields some 400,000 distinct CDR3 sequences, of which approximately 5.1% are seen a single time; just over 2.5% belongs to the top ten.

This clonotype was sampled from a woman between 45 and 60 years old with alopecia areata. Some clones in this sample may be carry-over from other donors' samples. The V and J genes are TRBV4-1 and TRBJ1-6, with 7 bases identical to TRBD1. Sequenced material: whole blood, taken in connection with sensitization to the hapten diphenylcyclopropenone (DPC). This chain's CDR3 is CASSQGQGSSPLHF. The CDR3, as DNA: TGCGCCAGCAGCCAAGGACAGGGAAGTTCACCCCTCCACTTT.